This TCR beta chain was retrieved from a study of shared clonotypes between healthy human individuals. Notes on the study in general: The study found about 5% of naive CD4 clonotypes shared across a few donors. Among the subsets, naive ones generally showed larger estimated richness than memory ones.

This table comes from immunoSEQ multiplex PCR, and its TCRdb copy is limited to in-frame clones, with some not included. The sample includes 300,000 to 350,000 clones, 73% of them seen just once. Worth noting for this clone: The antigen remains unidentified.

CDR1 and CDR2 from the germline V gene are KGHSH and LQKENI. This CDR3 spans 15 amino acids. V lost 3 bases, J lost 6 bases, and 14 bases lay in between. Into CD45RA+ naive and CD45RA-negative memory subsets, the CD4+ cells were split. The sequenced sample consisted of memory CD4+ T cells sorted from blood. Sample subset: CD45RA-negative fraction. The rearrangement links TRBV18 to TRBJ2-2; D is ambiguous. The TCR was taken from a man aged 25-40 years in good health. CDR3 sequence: CASSPEPILAGELFF. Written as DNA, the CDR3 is TGTGCCAGCTCACCTGAACCGATACTCGCCGGGGAGCTGTTTTTT.